Sequencing of this T cell receptor beta chain was carried out in a study of T cells expressing NK-cell markers. TCRdb re-called the 5' RACE reads and catalogs CDR3 proteins one per entry, DNA excluded. The sample holds a few hundred thousand distinct CDR3 sequences. This CDR3 is built from 14 residues. Germline-derived CDR1 and CDR2 are DFQATT and SNEGSKA (reference sequence). The chain links TRBV20-1 to TRBJ2-3; the TRBD1 assignment by TCRdb is unverifiable without DNA. This clonotype was sampled from a man aged 18-69 years in good health. The material sequenced was blood T cells: a sorted CD56 or NKG2C T cell subset, CD4+ or CD8+ T cells, or bulk PBMC T cells (not recorded which). Here the CDR3 reads CSASSSGVTDTQYF.